A selection of T cell receptor beta chains follows, all from one sample in a study of vaccination and CD4 T cells after COVID-19. These receptors' targets are unknown. TCRdb called the PCR reads again in MiXCR, with one record for every CDR3 protein. This sample yields around 13,000 distinct CDR3 sequences, of which roughly 61% are seen a single time; roughly 10% belongs to the top ten. Here the sequenced sample was CD4+ T cells from blood, cultured in vitro, taken before SARS-CoV-2 vaccination. The receptors derive from a human donor who had recovered from COVID-19. Both conserved end residues are part of each CDR3. A D gene is named only where the DNA matches it firmly. Some rows mark clone size as missing; the rest say once, few, many or name a class of expanded clone.

clone_size: .
d_call: .
j_call: TRBJ1-1
v_call: TRBV7-2
cdr3_aa: CASSLSPRQVAFF
cdr3_nt: TGTGCCAGCAGCTTGTCTCCTCGCCAAGTGGCTTTCTTT

clone_size: .
d_call: TRBD2
j_call: TRBJ2-7
v_call: TRBV7-2
cdr3_aa: CASSLEAGGNYEQYF
cdr3_nt: TGTGCCAGCAGCTTAGAGGCGGGGGGGAACTACGAGCAGTACTTC

clone_size: .
d_call: TRBD1
j_call: TRBJ2-6
v_call: TRBV19
cdr3_aa: CASRDRGPQSGANVLTF
cdr3_nt: TGTGCCAGTAGGGACAGGGGGCCTCAGTCTGGGGCCAACGTCCTGACTTTC

clone_size: .
d_call: .
j_call: TRBJ1-5
v_call: TRBV21-1
cdr3_aa: CASSTDDSSNQPQHF
cdr3_nt: TGTGCCAGCAGCACCGATGACAGTTCCAATCAGCCCCAGCATTTT

clone_size: .
d_call: TRBD1
j_call: TRBJ1-2
v_call: TRBV27
cdr3_aa: CASSFSQDRGNYGYTF
cdr3_nt: TGTGCCAGCAGTTTCTCCCAGGACAGGGGCAACTATGGCTACACCTTC

clone_size: .
d_call: .
j_call: TRBJ1-2
v_call: TRBV10-2
cdr3_aa: CASSETVLYGYTF
cdr3_nt: TGCGCCAGCAGTGAGACAGTCCTCTATGGCTACACCTTC

clone_size: .
d_call: .
j_call: TRBJ1-5
v_call: TRBV2
cdr3_aa: CASSVQDSDQPQHF
cdr3_nt: TGTGCCAGCAGTGTACAGGACTCGGATCAGCCCCAGCATTTT

clone_size: few
d_call: .
j_call: TRBJ1-5
v_call: TRBV20-1
cdr3_aa: CSARKGSALNQPQHF
cdr3_nt: TGCAGTGCTAGAAAGGGTTCGGCCCTCAATCAGCCCCAGCATTTT

clone_size: few
d_call: TRBD1
j_call: TRBJ1-6
v_call: TRBV7-2
cdr3_aa: CASSLDRGPRSPLHF
cdr3_nt: TGTGCCAGCAGCTTAGACAGGGGGCCGAGGTCACCCCTCCACTTT

clone_size: .
d_call: TRBD1
j_call: TRBJ1-5
v_call: TRBV2
cdr3_aa: CASSETRGRGNQPQHF
cdr3_nt: TGTGCCAGCAGTGAAACCAGGGGGCGAGGCAATCAGCCCCAGCATTTT

clone_size: .
d_call: .
j_call: TRBJ1-1
v_call: TRBV5-1
cdr3_aa: CASSLATMNTEAFF
cdr3_nt: TGCGCCAGCAGCTTAGCCACGATGAACACTGAAGCTTTCTTT

clone_size: .
d_call: .
j_call: TRBJ1-2
v_call: TRBV6-1
cdr3_aa: CASSPDVGSNTF
cdr3_nt: TGTGCCAGCAGCCCTGACGTAGGGTCTAACACCTTC

clone_size: .
d_call: TRBD1
j_call: TRBJ1-1
v_call: TRBV7-8
cdr3_aa: CASSLRDRGSNTEAFF
cdr3_nt: TGTGCCAGCAGTTTACGGGACAGGGGTTCGAACACTGAAGCTTTCTTT

clone_size: .
d_call: .
j_call: TRBJ2-3
v_call: TRBV20-1
cdr3_aa: CSARDLRDFTDTQYF
cdr3_nt: TGCAGTGCTAGAGATCTCCGGGACTTCACAGATACGCAGTATTTT

clone_size: .
d_call: .
j_call: TRBJ1-2
v_call: TRBV19
cdr3_aa: CASSISGTYYGYTF
cdr3_nt: TGTGCCAGTAGTATCTCCGGAACCTACTATGGCTACACCTTC

clone_size: .
d_call: .
j_call: TRBJ2-5
v_call: TRBV5-4
cdr3_aa: CASSSRLNQETQYF
cdr3_nt: TGTGCCAGCAGCTCAAGACTGAATCAAGAGACCCAGTACTTC

clone_size: .
d_call: .
j_call: TRBJ2-1
v_call: TRBV7-2
cdr3_aa: CASSLRHYNEQFF
cdr3_nt: TGTGCCAGCAGCCTCAGACATTACAATGAGCAGTTCTTC

clone_size: few
d_call: .
j_call: TRBJ2-3
v_call: TRBV6-4
cdr3_aa: CASSAAGDDTDTQYF
cdr3_nt: TGTGCCAGCAGTGCGGCAGGGGACGACACAGATACGCAGTATTTT

clone_size: few
d_call: .
j_call: TRBJ1-5
v_call: TRBV7-8
cdr3_aa: CASSPDPEGPQHF
cdr3_nt: TGTGCCAGCAGCCCCGACCCCGAGGGGCCCCAGCATTTT

clone_size: few
d_call: TRBD1
j_call: TRBJ1-1
v_call: TRBV7-9
cdr3_aa: CASSFYGQGGTEAFF
cdr3_nt: TGTGCCAGCAGCTTCTACGGACAGGGGGGCACTGAAGCTTTCTTT

clone_size: .
d_call: .
j_call: TRBJ1-5
v_call: TRBV20-1
cdr3_aa: CSASYSGYSNQPQHF
cdr3_nt: TGCAGTGCTAGTTACTCAGGGTATAGCAATCAGCCCCAGCATTTT

clone_size: few
d_call: TRBD1
j_call: TRBJ1-4
v_call: TRBV20-1
cdr3_aa: CSAWDRGREKLFF
cdr3_nt: TGCAGTGCTTGGGACAGGGGACGGGAAAAACTGTTTTTT

clone_size: .
d_call: .
j_call: TRBJ2-1
v_call: TRBV27
cdr3_aa: CASSLTSASYNEQFF
cdr3_nt: TGTGCCAGCAGTTTAACCAGCGCCTCCTACAATGAGCAGTTCTTC

clone_size: .
d_call: TRBD2
j_call: TRBJ2-3
v_call: TRBV7-2
cdr3_aa: CASSWGGGSTDTQYF
cdr3_nt: TGTGCCAGCAGCTGGGGGGGAGGGAGCACAGATACGCAGTATTTT

clone_size: .
d_call: TRBD1
j_call: TRBJ1-6
v_call: TRBV7-2
cdr3_aa: CASSPPGGGAGSPLHF
cdr3_nt: TGTGCCAGCAGCCCCCCAGGAGGGGGCGCAGGGTCACCCCTCCACTTT

clone_size: few
d_call: TRBD1
j_call: TRBJ2-3
v_call: TRBV20-1
cdr3_aa: CSANLGQASTDTQYF
cdr3_nt: TGCAGTGCTAACCTGGGACAGGCTAGCACAGATACGCAGTATTTT

clone_size: .
d_call: .
j_call: TRBJ1-6
v_call: TRBV6-2/TRBV6-3
cdr3_aa: CASSNRNSPLHF
cdr3_nt: TGTGCCAGCAGTAACAGGAATTCACCCCTCCACTTT

clone_size: .
d_call: .
j_call: TRBJ1-1
v_call: TRBV9
cdr3_aa: CASSVGQGKGEAFF
cdr3_nt: TGTGCCAGCAGCGTAGGTCAGGGAAAGGGTGAAGCTTTCTTT

clone_size: .
d_call: TRBD1
j_call: TRBJ1-1
v_call: TRBV7-9
cdr3_aa: CASSLGQGNPPNTEAFF
cdr3_nt: TGTGCCAGCAGCCTAGGACAGGGCAACCCTCCGAACACTGAAGCTTTCTTT

clone_size: few
d_call: .
j_call: TRBJ1-2
v_call: TRBV6-5
cdr3_aa: CASSYRGAGYTF
cdr3_nt: TGTGCCAGCAGTTACCGGGGGGCCGGCTACACCTTC